This T cell receptor beta chain was found in a study of OX40 agonist ivuxolimab in advanced cancers. Concerning this clone: The identical CDR3 is also encoded by other nucleotide sequences in the sample.

Some clones are missing from TCRdb's copy, which holds only in-frame ones; the method was immunoSEQ multiplex PCR. The table has 75,000 to 100,000 clones, around 88% seen once. The CDR3 runs to 15 residues. Per the germline V gene, CDR1 is SGHRS and CDR2 is YFSETQ. The ends were cut back, 0 bases at V and 1 base at J, with 10 bases in the middle. This TCR was sampled from an adult with an advanced solid tumor such as melanoma, head and neck, liver or kidney cancer. The input for sequencing was CD4+ or CD8+ T cells sorted from blood, taken in a trial of the OX40 agonist ivuxolimab. The J gene is TRBJ1-1, the V gene TRBV5-1; tentative D call: TRBD1 (5 bases). CDR3 DNA sequence: TGCGCCAGCAGCTTGGCCGGGCAGGGGAACACTGAAGCTTTCTTT. Residues: CASSLAGQGNTEAFF.